A selection of T cell receptor beta chains follows, all from one sample in a study of blood T cell repertoires in COVID-19. TCRdb keeps only in-frame clones here, not all; method: immunoSEQ multiplex PCR. The repertoire includes roughly 330,000 clones, over 75% of them detected once, and approximately 4% sits in the top ten. The sequenced sample consisted of peripheral blood. The receptors shown here come from a woman aged 50 to 65 with active or convalescent COVID-19. The CDR3 runs from the conserved cysteine through the conserved F or W. Fields, in order: D gene, J gene, clone size, V gene, CDR3 DNA, CDR3 protein. A D gene is named only where the DNA matches it firmly. Expanded clones get a size class; other rows say once, few or many, or leave the size out.

D gene: NA; J gene: TRBJ1-3; clone size: NA; V gene: TRBV2; CDR3 DNA: TGTGCCAGCAGTAAACGACAGGGAAACACCATATATTTT; CDR3 protein: CASSKRQGNTIYF
D gene: NA; J gene: TRBJ1-5; clone size: NA; V gene: TRBV19; CDR3 DNA: TGTGCCAGTAGTATCGCGGCAGGGCCTTATCAGCCCCAGCATTTT; CDR3 protein: CASSIAAGPYQPQHF
D gene: TRBD2; J gene: TRBJ2-7; clone size: NA; V gene: TRBV28; CDR3 DNA: TGTGCCAGCAGTTTACTAGCGGATACCTACGAGCAGTACTTC; CDR3 protein: CASSLLADTYEQYF
D gene: NA; J gene: TRBJ2-5; clone size: few; V gene: TRBV25-1; CDR3 DNA: TGTGCCAGCAGTGGCCACAGGGAGCTGGAGACCCAGTACTTC; CDR3 protein: CASSGHRELETQYF
D gene: NA; J gene: TRBJ2-3; clone size: NA; V gene: TRBV5-8; CDR3 DNA: TGTGCCAGCAGCTTGTACGGGATGTCAGATACGCAGTATTTT; CDR3 protein: CASSLYGMSDTQYF
D gene: NA; J gene: TRBJ1-6; clone size: once; V gene: TRBV6-5; CDR3 DNA: TGTGCCAGCAGTTACGACCTGGGAGCTGGATCACCCCTCCACTTT; CDR3 protein: CASSYDLGAGSPLHF
D gene: TRBD1; J gene: TRBJ2-2; clone size: NA; V gene: TRBV7-2; CDR3 DNA: TGTGCCAGCAGTCGGACAGGCCCGAACACCGGGGAGCTGTTTTTT; CDR3 protein: CASSRTGPNTGELFF
D gene: TRBD2; J gene: TRBJ2-7; clone size: once; V gene: TRBV15; CDR3 DNA: TGTGCCACCAGCAGAGTACGCGGGAGGGCCTACGAGCAGTACTTC; CDR3 protein: CATSRVRGRAYEQYF
D gene: NA; J gene: TRBJ1-2; clone size: NA; V gene: TRBV6-5; CDR3 DNA: TGTGCCAGCAGATCTTCTCCGGGAGTGCCTCAAGGCTACACCTTC; CDR3 protein: CASRSSPGVPQGYTF
D gene: TRBD2; J gene: TRBJ2-2; clone size: NA; V gene: TRBV24-1; CDR3 DNA: TGTGCCACCAAGCCCGGACTAGCGGGGGCTGCCCGCACCGGGGAGCTGTTTTTT; CDR3 protein: CATKPGLAGAARTGELFF
D gene: NA; J gene: TRBJ2-5; clone size: NA; V gene: TRBV12-3/TRBV12-4; CDR3 DNA: TGTGCCAGCAGTTCCCGAGGGACTACCCAGTACTTC; CDR3 protein: CASSSRGTTQYF
D gene: TRBD2; J gene: TRBJ2-7; clone size: NA; V gene: TRBV4-3; CDR3 DNA: TGCGCCAGCAGCCCGGGACTAGCTGGATACGAGCAGTACTTC; CDR3 protein: CASSPGLAGYEQYF
D gene: NA; J gene: TRBJ2-6; clone size: NA; V gene: TRBV5-6; CDR3 DNA: TGTGCCAGCAGCTTCGATGGAGGTGGGGCCAACGTCCTGACTTTC; CDR3 protein: CASSFDGGGANVLTF
D gene: TRBD2; J gene: TRBJ2-3; clone size: NA; V gene: TRBV7-9; CDR3 DNA: TGTGCCAGCAGCCCTCCCTTCCGACTAGCGGTCACAGATACGCAGTATTTT; CDR3 protein: CASSPPFRLAVTDTQYF
D gene: NA; J gene: TRBJ1-2; clone size: NA; V gene: TRBV29-1; CDR3 DNA: TGCAGCGTCCATGACAGGAACTATGGCTACACCTTC; CDR3 protein: CSVHDRNYGYTF
D gene: NA; J gene: TRBJ1-1; clone size: NA; V gene: TRBV5-1; CDR3 DNA: TGCGCCAGCAGCTTGGAAAACGCAGGGGACACCCTGAACACTGAAGCTTTCTTT; CDR3 protein: CASSLENAGDTLNTEAFF
D gene: NA; J gene: TRBJ1-5; clone size: NA; V gene: TRBV10-3; CDR3 DNA: TGTGCCATCAGTGCGCGGGGGGGAAGCAATCAGCCCCAGCATTTT; CDR3 protein: CAISARGGSNQPQHF
D gene: TRBD2; J gene: TRBJ2-7; clone size: NA; V gene: TRBV6-2/TRBV6-3; CDR3 DNA: TGTGCCAGCAGTTACTGGGAGAGACTAGCGGGAGTGCACTACGAGCAGTACTTC; CDR3 protein: CASSYWERLAGVHYEQYF
D gene: TRBD2; J gene: TRBJ2-6; clone size: NA; V gene: TRBV28; CDR3 DNA: TGTGCCAGCGTTACTGCGGGAGTCTCTGGGGCCAACGTCCTGACTTTC; CDR3 protein: CASVTAGVSGANVLTF
D gene: NA; J gene: TRBJ2-1; clone size: NA; V gene: TRBV28; CDR3 DNA: TGTGCCAGCACCTACCAGGCTCTTTACAATGAGCAGTTCTTC; CDR3 protein: CASTYQALYNEQFF
D gene: TRBD2; J gene: TRBJ2-5; clone size: NA; V gene: TRBV7-2; CDR3 DNA: TGTGCCAGCAGCCCTTGGACTAGCGGAGAGACCCAGTACTTC; CDR3 protein: CASSPWTSGETQYF
D gene: NA; J gene: TRBJ1-3; clone size: NA; V gene: TRBV7-9; CDR3 DNA: TGTGCCAGCAGCTTCTACGTCTCTGGAAACACCATATATTTT; CDR3 protein: CASSFYVSGNTIYF
D gene: NA; J gene: TRBJ2-7; clone size: NA; V gene: TRBV5-6; CDR3 DNA: TGTGCCAGCAGCTTGTTAGACGAGCAGTACTTC; CDR3 protein: CASSLLDEQYF
D gene: NA; J gene: TRBJ2-2; clone size: NA; V gene: TRBV9; CDR3 DNA: TGTGCCAGCAGCTCGCGACTAGGTGTCGGGGAGCTGTTTTTT; CDR3 protein: CASSSRLGVGELFF
D gene: NA; J gene: TRBJ1-2; clone size: NA; V gene: TRBV21-1; CDR3 DNA: TGTGCCAGCAGCAAAGAGCGGAGGGGTGGCTACACCTTC; CDR3 protein: CASSKERRGGYTF
D gene: TRBD1; J gene: TRBJ1-5; clone size: NA; V gene: TRBV19; CDR3 DNA: TGTGCCAGTAGTATTAGACAGGGACATAGTCAGCCCCAGCATTTT; CDR3 protein: CASSIRQGHSQPQHF
D gene: NA; J gene: TRBJ2-1; clone size: once; V gene: TRBV15; CDR3 DNA: TGTGCCACCAGCAGAGGGGAGGCCTATAGGGAGCAGTTCTTC; CDR3 protein: CATSRGEAYREQFF
D gene: NA; J gene: TRBJ2-1; clone size: NA; V gene: TRBV11-2; CDR3 DNA: TGTGCCAGCAGCTTAGATCACATCTCCTACAATGAGCAGTTCTTC; CDR3 protein: CASSLDHISYNEQFF
D gene: TRBD1; J gene: TRBJ1-1; clone size: NA; V gene: TRBV29-1; CDR3 DNA: TGCAGCGTCCGGGACAGGGAAGTATCTTACACTGAAGCTTTCTTT; CDR3 protein: CSVRDREVSYTEAFF
D gene: NA; J gene: TRBJ1-1; clone size: NA; V gene: TRBV30; CDR3 DNA: TGTGCCTGGAGAGCGGGGCGGGGCTGGAACACTGAAGCTTTCTTT; CDR3 protein: CAWRAGRGWNTEAFF
D gene: NA; J gene: TRBJ2-5; clone size: NA; V gene: TRBV7-2; CDR3 DNA: TGTGCCAGCAGCTTATCGCGGCCTGAGGGGACCCAGTACTTC; CDR3 protein: CASSLSRPEGTQYF
D gene: NA; J gene: TRBJ2-3; clone size: NA; V gene: TRBV6-2/TRBV6-3; CDR3 DNA: TGTGCCAGCAGCTCTCTCACAGATACGCAGTATTTT; CDR3 protein: CASSSLTDTQYF
D gene: TRBD1; J gene: TRBJ1-5; clone size: NA; V gene: TRBV6-5; CDR3 DNA: TGTGCCAGCCGCGACACAGGGGGCGAACAGCCCCAGCATTTT; CDR3 protein: CASRDTGGEQPQHF
D gene: NA; J gene: TRBJ2-3; clone size: NA; V gene: TRBV10-3; CDR3 DNA: TGTGCCATACTATCCGTGAGCACAGATACGCAGTATTTT; CDR3 protein: CAILSVSTDTQYF
D gene: NA; J gene: TRBJ1-1; clone size: NA; V gene: TRBV7-2; CDR3 DNA: TGTGCCAGCAGCTTAGCCCTGGCAGGGTCCACTGAAGCTTTCTTT; CDR3 protein: CASSLALAGSTEAFF
D gene: TRBD1; J gene: TRBJ1-1; clone size: NA; V gene: TRBV3-1/TRBV3-2; CDR3 DNA: TGTGCCAGCAGCCCGGGACAGGGGGTCACTGAAGCTTTCTTT; CDR3 protein: CASSPGQGVTEAFF
D gene: NA; J gene: TRBJ1-4; clone size: NA; V gene: TRBV6-5; CDR3 DNA: TGTGCCAGCAGTTACTCGCGACTAAACCCCAATGAAAAACTGTTTTTT; CDR3 protein: CASSYSRLNPNEKLFF
D gene: TRBD1; J gene: TRBJ2-7; clone size: NA; V gene: TRBV28; CDR3 DNA: TGTGCCAGCAGTCTCAGACCGGGACAGGGCTACGAGCAGTACTTC; CDR3 protein: CASSLRPGQGYEQYF
D gene: TRBD1; J gene: TRBJ1-2; clone size: NA; V gene: TRBV27; CDR3 DNA: TGTGCCAGCAAAGGGGGCTCCACGAACTATGGCTACACCTTC; CDR3 protein: CASKGGSTNYGYTF
D gene: TRBD1; J gene: TRBJ2-2; clone size: NA; V gene: TRBV3-1/TRBV3-2; CDR3 DNA: TGTGCCAGCAGCTCCGACAGGGGCGGGGAGCTGTTTTTT; CDR3 protein: CASSSDRGGELFF
D gene: TRBD1; J gene: TRBJ1-2; clone size: few; V gene: TRBV28; CDR3 DNA: TGTGCCAGCAGACTGGGACAGCTCTATGGCTACACCTTC; CDR3 protein: CASRLGQLYGYTF
D gene: NA; J gene: TRBJ1-6; clone size: few; V gene: TRBV27; CDR3 DNA: TGTGCCAGCAGACACGAAGGAGTAACTAATTCACCCCTCCACTTT; CDR3 protein: CASRHEGVTNSPLHF
D gene: NA; J gene: TRBJ2-1; clone size: NA; V gene: TRBV7-6; CDR3 DNA: TGTGCCAGCAGCTCGTATAGTAGTGAGCAGTTCTTC; CDR3 protein: CASSSYSSEQFF
D gene: NA; J gene: TRBJ1-2; clone size: NA; V gene: TRBV18; CDR3 DNA: TGTGCCAGCTCACCCCCGACTGATTATTTTAACTATGGCTACACCTTC; CDR3 protein: CASSPPTDYFNYGYTF
D gene: NA; J gene: TRBJ2-7; clone size: NA; V gene: TRBV7-8; CDR3 DNA: TGTGCCAGCAGCTCCCGGCTGTGGGACATCTGGGCACTGGCGGCTAGCTCCTACGAGCAGTACTTC; CDR3 protein: CASSSRLWDIWALAASSYEQYF
D gene: NA; J gene: TRBJ1-3; clone size: NA; V gene: TRBV7-6; CDR3 DNA: TGTGCCAGCAGCTTAGGTTACAGCTCCTCTGGAAACACCATATATTTT; CDR3 protein: CASSLGYSSSGNTIYF
D gene: NA; J gene: TRBJ2-3; clone size: NA; V gene: TRBV6-5; CDR3 DNA: TGTGCCAGCAGTTACTACAGAAACACAGATACGCAGTATTTT; CDR3 protein: CASSYYRNTDTQYF
D gene: NA; J gene: TRBJ1-2; clone size: once; V gene: TRBV10-3; CDR3 DNA: TGTGCCATCAGTGATACTGGGCTGGGGCTCGGCTACACCTTC; CDR3 protein: CAISDTGLGLGYTF
D gene: NA; J gene: TRBJ1-3; clone size: few; V gene: TRBV9; CDR3 DNA: TGTGCCAGCAGCCCCAGGACTGGAAACACCATATATTTT; CDR3 protein: CASSPRTGNTIYF
D gene: NA; J gene: TRBJ1-1; clone size: NA; V gene: TRBV19; CDR3 DNA: TGTGCCAGTAGTACGCTACAGGGATTGGACACTGAAGCTTTCTTT; CDR3 protein: CASSTLQGLDTEAFF
D gene: TRBD1; J gene: TRBJ1-1; clone size: NA; V gene: TRBV6-1; CDR3 DNA: TGTGCCAGCAGTGAGGGACAGGGGTTCGGGAACACTGAAGCTTTCTTT; CDR3 protein: CASSEGQGFGNTEAFF
D gene: NA; J gene: TRBJ1-6; clone size: once; V gene: TRBV25-1; CDR3 DNA: TGTGCCAGCAGTCGGGGGAATTCACCCCTCCACTTT; CDR3 protein: CASSRGNSPLHF
D gene: TRBD2; J gene: TRBJ2-1; clone size: NA; V gene: TRBV5-1; CDR3 DNA: TGCGCCAGCACGGGAGCGGGGTTGGAGCAGTTCTTC; CDR3 protein: CASTGAGLEQFF